The sequence of this T cell receptor beta chain was determined in a study of neurological immune-mediated disorders. About the study: Among the roughly 35 patients with multiple sclerosis, roughly 30 were relapsing-remitting, while 3 were secondary progressive. General study points: Phylogenetic analysis grouped 18 of 34 multiple sclerosis patients' repertoires together, suggesting a possible repertoire signature.

Whenever a sequencing run was performed, it yielded over 170 million TCR-beta sequences from 15-18 subjects. TCRdb processed the 5' RACE reads anew with MiXCR; each CDR3 protein has one entry. The repertoire consists of around 66,000 distinct CDR3 sequences, with 4.8% occurring once and the leading ten covering roughly 2%. The germline V gene has CDR1 MNHEY and CDR2 SVGAGI. The CDR3 is 13 residues long. The V end was cut by 7 bases, the J end by 0 bases, with 9 bases between. This clonotype was seen many times. Its antigen is not identified. The rearrangement uses TRBV6-5 and TRBJ1-2; D is uncertain. Sequencing was done on a sample of PBMCs. The clonotype originates from a woman in her 70s with multiple sclerosis. CDR3 in amino acids: CASKTDSNYGYTF. The DNA of the CDR3 is TGTGCCAGCAAGACGGATTCTAACTATGGCTACACCTTC.